This T cell receptor beta chain was observed in a study of Graves' ophthalmopathy and Graves' hyperthyroidism. The CDR3 runs to 15 residues. Germline values: CDR1 SGDLS, CDR2 YYNGEE. Between the trimmed V and J ends, which lost 2 bases and 3 bases, there was a span of 14 bases. The authors amplified TCR beta CDR3 regions from RNA transcripts. Investigators did first-round RT-PCR with HTBI primers, then second-round multiplex PCR. Using its own MiXCR run on the multiplex PCR reads, TCRdb lists one record per CDR3 protein. The sample lists about 740,000 distinct CDR3 sequences, roughly two fifths occurring once. Ineligible for inclusion were patients with other autoimmune diseases, uncontrolled infections, pregnancy or lactation.

The chain employs TRBV9 and TRBJ1-1; tentative D call: TRBD1 (5 bases). The receptor comes from an adult man with Graves' ophthalmopathy. Material for sequencing was peripheral blood. This CDR3 reads CASSVGFGGDTEAFF. The CDR3 nucleotides read TGTGCCAGCAGCGTGGGGTTCGGGGGGGACACTGAAGCTTTCTTT.